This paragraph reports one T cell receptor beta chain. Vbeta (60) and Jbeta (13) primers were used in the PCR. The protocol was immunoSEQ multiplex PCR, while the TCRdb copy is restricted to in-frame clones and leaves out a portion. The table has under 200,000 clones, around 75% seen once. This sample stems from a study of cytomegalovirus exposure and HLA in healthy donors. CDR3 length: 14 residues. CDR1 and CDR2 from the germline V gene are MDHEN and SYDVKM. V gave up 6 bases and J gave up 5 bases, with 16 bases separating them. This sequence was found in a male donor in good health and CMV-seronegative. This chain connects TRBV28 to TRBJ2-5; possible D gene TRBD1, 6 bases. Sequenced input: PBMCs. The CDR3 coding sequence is TGTGCCAGCAGGGGGGCAGGGAGATGGGAGACCCAGTACTTC. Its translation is CASRGAGRWETQYF.